The rows below give T cell receptor beta chains drawn from one sample of a study of tumor and adjacent non-tumor tissue in lung cancer. TCRdb independently ran MiXCR on the multiplex PCR reads; one entry per CDR3 protein. The sample records almost 75,000 distinct CDR3 sequences, around 70% being singletons. The sample consisted of distant non-tumor lung tissue. Receptors were obtained from a woman in her forties or fifties with non-small cell lung cancer. Both conserved end residues are part of each CDR3. Fields, in order: V gene, D gene, clone size, J gene, CDR3 protein, CDR3 DNA. D genes are given only for firm matches. Size values are once, few and many counts, or a class for expanded clones, and some rows have none.

TRBV7-9	NA	NA	TRBJ2-3	CASGAGQAGGPGDTQYF	TGTGCCAGCGGCGCGGGACAGGCGGGAGGGCCGGGAGATACGCAGTATTTT
TRBV6-2/TRBV6-3	TRBD1	many	TRBJ1-2	CASRQGESRGYTF	TGTGCCAGCAGACAGGGGGAATCTCGGGGCTACACCTTC
TRBV28	NA	NA	TRBJ2-2	CACSSLKRNIGELFF	TGTGCCTGCAGTTCCCTTAAGCGGAACATCGGGGAGCTGTTTTTT
TRBV29-1	NA	NA	TRBJ2-5	CSVAADSVRVVETQYF	TGCAGCGTTGCGGCCGATAGCGTGAGGGTTGTGGAGACCCAGTACTTC
TRBV10-3	NA	NA	TRBJ1-1	CAIGGFGNNTEAFF	TGTGCCATCGGGGGGTTTGGGAATAACACTGAAGCTTTCTTC
TRBV29-1	TRBD1	many	TRBJ2-7	CSASTGGEPYEQYF	TGCAGCGCGTCGACAGGGGGCGAACCCTACGAGCAGTACTTC
TRBV12-3/TRBV12-4	TRBD2	many	TRBJ2-7	CASSPSASGYEQYF	TGTGCCAGCAGCCCGTCGGCTAGCGGCTACGAGCAGTACTTC
TRBV11-2	NA	NA	TRBJ2-2	CASSLTRVPEPPWELFF	TGTGCCAGCAGCTTAACGCGCGTCCCGGAGCCCCCCTGGGAGCTGTTTTTT
TRBV11-2	NA	NA	TRBJ1-5	CVSSEDRKQPQHF	TGCGTCAGCAGCGAAGACAGGAAGCAGCCCCAGCATTTT
TRBV3-1	NA	NA	TRBJ2-6	CASTRASVGANALTF	TGTGCCAGCACCAGGGCGAGTGTAGGGGCCAACGCCCTGACTTTC
TRBV7-8	NA	NA	TRBJ2-3	CTSSSTSSDMQYF	TGTACCAGCAGCTCTACTAGCTCCGATATGCAGTATTTT
TRBV4-1	TRBD1	NA	TRBJ2-3	CASSHQNLDRSTDMQYF	TGCGCCAGCAGCCATCAAAACCTGGACAGGAGTACAGATATGCAGTATTTT
TRBV10-2	TRBD2	many	TRBJ2-5	CASRELAGQETQYF	TGCGCCAGCAGGGAACTAGCGGGCCAAGAGACCCAGTACTTC
TRBV20-1	NA	NA	TRBJ1-5	CSAQRPQRNQPQHF	TGCAGTGCTCAAAGACCCCAAAGGAATCAGCCCCAGCATTTT
TRBV29-1	NA	many	TRBJ2-1	CSVEDPGRKSYNEQFF	TGCAGCGTTGAAGATCCGGGACGTAAATCCTACAATGAGCAGTTCTTC
TRBV11-2	NA	once	TRBJ2-7	CASSVCESREQYF	TGTGCCAGCAGCGTCTGTGAGTCGCGCGAGCAGTACTTC
TRBV5-5	NA	NA	TRBJ2-7	CASGLQKGRHEQNF	TGTGCCAGCGGCTTGCAGAAGGGGCGCCACGAGCAGAACTTC
TRBV4-1	NA	NA	TRBJ1-4	CASSRRVGGLEKLFF	TGTGCCAGCAGCCGAAGAGTCGGGGGGCTCGAAAAACTGTTTTTT
TRBV10-3	NA	NA	TRBJ1-1	CAISENQGSEAFF	TGTGCCATCAGTGAGAACCAGGGCTCCGAGGCTTTCTTT
TRBV28	NA	NA	TRBJ2-2	CASLQWGGAGTGEPFF	TGTGCCAGCCTTCAATGGGGGGGGGCAGGTACCGGGGAGCCGTTTTTT
TRBV29-1	TRBD2	NA	TRBJ2-1	CSAYSGSPDNEQFF	TGCAGCGCTTATAGCGGGAGTCCCGACAATGAGCAGTTCTTC
TRBV11-2	TRBD2	many	TRBJ2-1	CASSLGLAGVKNEQFF	TGTGCCAGCAGCCTAGGACTAGCGGGAGTTAAGAATGAGCAGTTCTTC
TRBV6-1	NA	many	TRBJ2-3	CASSEGGDLDTQYF	TGTGCCAGCAGTGAAGGCGGGGATCTGGATACGCAGTATTTT
TRBV11-2	TRBD1	NA	TRBJ2-7	CASNLVRTGAYEQYF	TGTGCCAGCAACTTAGTCAGGACAGGGGCATACGAGCAGTACTTC
TRBV7-9	NA	NA	TRBJ2-1	CASSVGWVAANEQFF	TGTGCCAGCAGCGTAGGTTGGGTAGCGGCCAATGAGCAGTTCTTC
TRBV5-1	NA	NA	TRBJ2-3	CASSETGCADTQYF	TGCGCCAGCAGTGAGACAGGATGCGCAGATACGCAGTATTTT
TRBV6-2/TRBV6-3	NA	many	TRBJ2-5	CASSYDAGQETQYF	TGTGCCAGCAGTTACGATGCAGGACAAGAGACCCAGTACTTC
TRBV4-3	NA	many	TRBJ1-6	CASSQQMGQYNSPLHF	TGCGCCAGCAGCCAACAAATGGGACAATATAATTCACCCCTCCACTTT
TRBV7-8	TRBD1	few	TRBJ2-1	CASSLTGGYNEQFF	TGTGCCAGCAGCTTGACAGGGGGCTACAATGAGCAGTTCTTC
TRBV29-1	TRBD1	NA	TRBJ1-1	CSVGKGQENTEAFF	TGCAGCGTTGGAAAGGGACAGGAGAACACTGAAGCTTTCTTT
TRBV11-2	TRBD2	NA	TRBJ2-7	CASSLRLLAGGISYEQYF	TGTGCCAGTAGCCTTAGATTACTAGCGGGAGGGATCTCCTACGAGCAGTATTTC
TRBV5-6	TRBD1	NA	TRBJ2-3	CASSRAPTGGVNTQYF	TGTGCCAGCAGCCGTGCACCGACAGGGGGCGTGAATACGCAGTATTTT
TRBV5-1	TRBD1	NA	TRBJ1-1	CASSTTGGRAEAFF	TGTGCCAGCAGTACCACAGGGGGACGAGCTGAAGCTTTCTTT
TRBV5-6	NA	NA	TRBJ2-4	CASGLKQAGNIQYF	TGTGCCAGCGGCTTAAAACAGGCCGGAAACATTCAGTACTTC
TRBV28	TRBD1	NA	TRBJ2-7	CATTTGTCSYEQYF	TGTGCCACCACGACAGGGACATGCTCCTATGAGCAGTACTTC
TRBV6-1	NA	NA	TRBJ2-7	CASSEEGGTSYSEQYF	TGTGCCAGCAGTGAAGAGGGTGGGACGTCCTACAGTGAGCAGTACTTC
TRBV6-2/TRBV6-3	TRBD2	NA	TRBJ2-3	CASSYKGLPTDTQYF	TGTGCCAGCAGTTACAAGGGACTACCGACAGATACGCAGTATTTT
TRBV12-3/TRBV12-4	NA	NA	TRBJ1-5	CVSSLDGVDQLQHF	TGTGTCAGCAGTCTTGATGGGGTAGATCAGCTCCAGCATTTT
TRBV29-1	NA	NA	TRBJ1-2	CSVEGGTGPAYGYIF	TGCAGCGTTGAAGGGGGGACTGGGCCTGCCTATGGCTACATCTTC
TRBV20-1	NA	NA	TRBJ1-4	CSAMVATDEKLFF	TGCAGTGCTATGGTGGCGACGGATGAAAAACTGTTTTTT
TRBV12-3/TRBV12-4	TRBD2	NA	TRBJ2-3	CTSRLLAGSTDTQYF	TGTACCAGCAGATTGCTAGCGGGAAGCACAGATACGCAGTATTTT
TRBV5-6	TRBD2	many	TRBJ2-1	CASSSGLAIYNEQFF	TGTGCCAGCAGCTCGGGACTAGCGATCTACAATGAGCAGTTCTTC